The 2 T cell receptor beta chains below come from one sample, sequenced in a study of CXCR3-negative and CXCR3-positive naive CD8 T cells. The authors prepared UMI-labeled TRB cDNA libraries by 5' RACE. Reanalyzing the 5' RACE reads, TCRdb keeps one entry per CDR3 protein, without DNA. This sample contains 100,000 to 150,000 distinct CDR3 sequences. The sample comprised naive CXCR3- CD8+ T cells from blood. The sample's subset: CD45RO-CCR7+CD27+CD95- naive CD8+ T cells lacking CXCR3 (TNR3-). The receptors stem from a human donor in good health. Some clones in this sample may be carry-over from other donors' samples.

The chain recombines TRBV25-1 with TRBJ1-1; TCRdb's D gene call, TRBD1, goes unchecked for lack of DNA. Germline assignment: CDR1 MGHDK and CDR2 SYGVNS. CDR3 length: 13 residues. The CDR3 is CASTRTGDTEAFF.

This chain connects TRBV5-1 to TRBJ2-1; TCRdb's D call, TRBD2, is unchecked because there is no DNA. CDR1 is SGHRS, CDR2 YFSETQ, per germline. CDR3 length: 18 amino acids. The CDR3 reads CASSFPGLAGGNYNEQFF.